The rows below give T cell receptor beta chains drawn from one sample of a study of blood T cell repertoires in COVID-19. Assay: immunoSEQ multiplex PCR; the TCRdb copy retains only in-frame clones and omits some. In the table there are 350,000 to 450,000 clones, 70% to 90% of which are singletons. The source material was PBMCs or T cells enriched from blood (not recorded which). The receptor set was obtained from a man aged 35 to 55 in a cohort exposed to, infected with or recovered from COVID-19 (not recorded which). The CDR3 runs from the conserved cysteine through the conserved F or W. A D gene is named only where the DNA matches it firmly. Size is omitted from some rows. Given values are once, few, many or a class for expanded clones.

cdr3_nt	cdr3_aa	v_call	d_call	clone_size	j_call
TGTGCCAGCAGCCCCCAAGGGGTGGATCAGCCCCAGCATTTT	CASSPQGVDQPQHF	TRBV7-2	.	.	TRBJ1-5
TGTGCCAGCAGCCCACAGGGCACCTACAATGAGCAGTTCTTC	CASSPQGTYNEQFF	TRBV27	.	.	TRBJ2-1
TGTGCCAGCAGAATGGGACAGGGGTTAATCGAGCAGTACTTC	CASRMGQGLIEQYF	TRBV27	TRBD1	.	TRBJ2-7
TGCGCCAGCAGCCAAGACCGATTGGAGACAGGCTTAGACGAGCAGTACTTC	CASSQDRLETGLDEQYF	TRBV4-1	.	.	TRBJ2-7
TGTGCCAGCAGCACCTTGGGGGCCTATACGCAGTATTTT	CASSTLGAYTQYF	TRBV7-2	.	.	TRBJ2-3
TGCGCCAGCAGCTTTGGGTCGAGGGAGACCCAGTACTTC	CASSFGSRETQYF	TRBV5-1	.	.	TRBJ2-5
TGTGCCAGCAGTGTAGCGGGAGTGAGGGAGCAGTACTTC	CASSVAGVREQYF	TRBV27	TRBD2	.	TRBJ2-7
TGTGCCTGGAAAACTGGACAGATTTTACATTTT	CAWKTGQILHF	TRBV30	.	.	TRBJ1-5
TGTGCCAGCACCGGACTAGCGGGAGTTGTCGAGCAGTACTTC	CASTGLAGVVEQYF	TRBV6-5	TRBD2	once	TRBJ2-7
TGTGCCTGGGGGGTGGGACAGGGTGGATCAGATACGCAGTATTTT	CAWGVGQGGSDTQYF	TRBV30	TRBD1	.	TRBJ2-3
TGCGCCAGCAGCTCGTCGGGGCGGGGTGGCTTGGGGGAGCAGTACTTC	CASSSSGRGGLGEQYF	TRBV5-1	.	.	TRBJ2-7
TGTGCCAGCAGGGGGACTAGCGGGAGTAACCCACAGTTCTTC	CASRGTSGSNPQFF	TRBV27	TRBD2	.	TRBJ2-1
TGTGCCAGCAGCCAAAGACGGGAGTCCGGGGCCAACGTCCTGACTTTC	CASSQRRESGANVLTF	TRBV3-1/TRBV3-2	.	.	TRBJ2-6
TGCGCCAGCAGCCGAAGCGGGAGTAACACAGATACGCAGTATTTT	CASSRSGSNTDTQYF	TRBV5-1	TRBD2	.	TRBJ2-3
TGTGCCAGCAGCCGACAGGGTGGGGGAAACACCATATATTTT	CASSRQGGGNTIYF	TRBV5-6	TRBD1	.	TRBJ1-3
TGTGCCAGCAGTTTCCTCGGCAAACGGGAGGCCTACGAGCAGTACTTC	CASSFLGKREAYEQYF	TRBV28	TRBD2	.	TRBJ2-7
TGCGCCAGCAGCTCCGGACAGGGTAGTTATGGCTACACCTTC	CASSSGQGSYGYTF	TRBV4-1	TRBD1	.	TRBJ1-2
TGTGCCAGCAGTCGTGACAGCGGGGATGGCTACACCTTC	CASSRDSGDGYTF	TRBV2	.	few	TRBJ1-2
TGTGCCAGCAGTAGTCTAAGCTCCTACAATGAGCAGTTCTTC	CASSSLSSYNEQFF	TRBV27	.	few	TRBJ2-1
TGTGCCAGCATCCTCATAGCGGGAGGAACGACCTACGAGCAGTACTTC	CASILIAGGTTYEQYF	TRBV5-4	TRBD2	once	TRBJ2-7
TGCGCCAGCAGGACCCGGGGGGGCACAGATACGCAGTATTTT	CASRTRGGTDTQYF	TRBV10-2	TRBD2	.	TRBJ2-3
TGTGCTAGTGGTTTGGTACTTCCCCGCGTACCCCCCGAGCAGTACTTC	CASGLVLPRVPPEQYF	TRBV12-5	.	.	TRBJ2-7
TGCGCCAGCAGCTTTCTGACAGGGCAGGACTACGAGCAGTACTTC	CASSFLTGQDYEQYF	TRBV5-1	TRBD1	.	TRBJ2-7
TGTGCCTGGAGTGTACGGGGGGGCCGGAGCAATCAGCCCCAGCATTTT	CAWSVRGGRSNQPQHF	TRBV30	.	.	TRBJ1-5
TGTGCAAGTCGCCACACCCTCCCCTACGAGCAGTACTTC	CASRHTLPYEQYF	TRBV12-2	.	few	TRBJ2-7
TGTGCCAGCAGCGTCGAAACTGCGGGAGGCGTGAAGCAGTACTTC	CASSVETAGGVKQYF	TRBV27	TRBD2	.	TRBJ2-7
TGTGCCAGCAGCCATAGATCTGGGAGAGGAAACACCATATATTTT	CASSHRSGRGNTIYF	TRBV14	.	.	TRBJ1-3
TGCGCCAGCAGCCAAGCAGGGAACACTGAAGCTTTCTTT	CASSQAGNTEAFF	TRBV4-1	.	.	TRBJ1-1
TGTGCCAGCAGCTTAGATAATCGTAGGAGGGGATTGGGAAACACTGAAGCTTTCTTT	CASSLDNRRRGLGNTEAFF	TRBV11-3	.	.	TRBJ1-1
TGCGCCAGCAGTCTAGCTAGCGGCTCTTCCTACGAGCAGTACTTC	CASSLASGSSYEQYF	TRBV5-1	TRBD2	.	TRBJ2-7
TGTGCCAGCAGCCGCCGTGGGCTAAACTCTGGAAACACCATATATTTT	CASSRRGLNSGNTIYF	TRBV3-1/TRBV3-2	.	.	TRBJ1-3
TGTGCCATCACCAACGGGGACAGGGAAAATTCACCCCTCCACTTT	CAITNGDRENSPLHF	TRBV10-3	TRBD1	.	TRBJ1-6
TGTGCCAGCAGCTCTAGACCCACTAATGAGCAGTTCTTC	CASSSRPTNEQFF	TRBV7-3	.	.	TRBJ2-1
TGTGCCAGTAGTATCTTGCCCGTTCTAGCGCAATACAATGAGCAGTTCTTC	CASSILPVLAQYNEQFF	TRBV19	.	.	TRBJ2-1
TGTGCCAGCAGCCGGACCTGGGGCCCAGATACGCAGTATTTT	CASSRTWGPDTQYF	TRBV14	.	.	TRBJ2-3
TGTGCCAGCAGCTGGAGCGAGGGCGCCTTGGAGCAGTACTTC	CASSWSEGALEQYF	TRBV7-2	.	.	TRBJ2-7
TGCGCCAGCAGCCCAGCCGGGACAGGGGGTTTCCCGCCGCATGAAAAACTGTTTTTT	CASSPAGTGGFPPHEKLFF	TRBV4-1	TRBD1	.	TRBJ1-4
TGTGCCAGCAGCTTGTTGGGGACTCCCCGCACAGATACGCAGTATTTT	CASSLLGTPRTDTQYF	TRBV5-5	.	.	TRBJ2-3
TGTGCCAGCAGCCAAGGAACGAGGGAGACCCAGTACTTC	CASSQGTRETQYF	TRBV14	.	.	TRBJ2-5
TGTGCCAGCAATTACAGGGGGCGCGAGCCTGAAGCTTTCTTT	CASNYRGREPEAFF	TRBV2	TRBD1	.	TRBJ1-1
TGTGCCAGCTCCCCCGACAGGATCACCTACAATGAGCAGTTCTTC	CASSPDRITYNEQFF	TRBV18	.	.	TRBJ2-1
TGTGCCACCACACCCGGGACTAGCGGGAGTCCGGAAAGCAATGAGCAGTTCTTC	CATTPGTSGSPESNEQFF	TRBV7-9	TRBD2	.	TRBJ2-1
TGTGCCAGCAGCCATTCGAGCGGAGGTATCAATGAGCAGTTCTTC	CASSHSSGGINEQFF	TRBV3-1/TRBV3-2	.	.	TRBJ2-1
TGTGCCAGCAGTTTACCAACTAGCCTTTCCTACGAGCAGTACTTC	CASSLPTSLSYEQYF	TRBV28	.	.	TRBJ2-7
TGTGCCAGCAGTCGTGGGACACATAATCAGCCCCAGCATTTT	CASSRGTHNQPQHF	TRBV27	.	.	TRBJ1-5
TGTGCCAGCAGCTTACCGGGACAAAACTATGGCTACACCTTC	CASSLPGQNYGYTF	TRBV7-9	.	.	TRBJ1-2
TGTGCCAGCAGCTCGGGACTAGCGGGATTATCAAACACCGGGGAGCTGTTTTTT	CASSSGLAGLSNTGELFF	TRBV5-4	TRBD2	.	TRBJ2-2
TGTGCCAGCAGCCAATCTACTACCATCTGGGCCAACGTCCTGACTTTC	CASSQSTTIWANVLTF	TRBV14	.	.	TRBJ2-6
TGTGCCAGTAACCAGGGGGTCGATTGGCGTCAGCCCCAGCATTTT	CASNQGVDWRQPQHF	TRBV19	TRBD1	.	TRBJ1-5